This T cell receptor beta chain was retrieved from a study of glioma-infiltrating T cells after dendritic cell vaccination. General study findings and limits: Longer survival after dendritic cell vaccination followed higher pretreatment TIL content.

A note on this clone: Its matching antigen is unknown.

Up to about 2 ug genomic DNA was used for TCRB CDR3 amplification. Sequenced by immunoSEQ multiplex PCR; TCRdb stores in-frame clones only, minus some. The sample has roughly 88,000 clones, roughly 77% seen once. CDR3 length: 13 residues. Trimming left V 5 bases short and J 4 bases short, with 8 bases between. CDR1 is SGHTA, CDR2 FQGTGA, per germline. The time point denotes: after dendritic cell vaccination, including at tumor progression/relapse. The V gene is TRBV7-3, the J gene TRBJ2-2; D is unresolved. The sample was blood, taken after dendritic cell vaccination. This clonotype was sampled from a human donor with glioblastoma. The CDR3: CASSPQITGELFF. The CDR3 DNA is TGTGCCAGCAGCCCACAGATCACCGGGGAGCTGTTTTTT.